What follows is one T cell receptor beta chain and its context. Its antigen is unknown. The data are from a study of vaccination effects on CD4 cells after COVID-19. Generated by immunoSEQ multiplex PCR, the TCRdb table keeps only in-frame clones and is missing some. The sample has tens of thousands of clones; 73% are singletons. Viral peptide pools were used in the ViraFEST assay to expand antigen-specific CD4+ T cells, and sequencing came afterward. Following 10 days of culture, CD4+ T cells were isolated. Two doses of BNT162b2 or mRNA-1273 vaccine were administered to participants. Specimen: CD4+ T cells from PBMCs cultured with HCoV-229E spike peptides, collected after COVID-19 vaccination. The TCR sequence derives from a human donor who received a COVID-19 vaccine.

The CDR3 DNA is TGTGCCAGCAGCTTAGGGCAGATTAATGAAAAACTGTTTTTT. The encoded protein is CASSLGQINEKLFF. The chain combines TRBV7-2 with TRBJ1-4, with D uncertain. Germline loops: CDR1 SGHTA, CDR2 FQGNSA. Trimming cost V 1 base and J 4 bases, with 7 bases left between them. This CDR3 comprises 14 residues.